This T cell receptor (beta chain) was captured in a study of blood T cell repertoires in COVID-19. There are 17 residues in the CDR3. Per germline, CDR1 LGHDT and CDR2 YNNKEL (reference sequence). Trimming cost V 5 bases and J 9 bases, with 23 bases left between them. Clones were read by immunoSEQ multiplex PCR, and TCRdb kept only the in-frame ones, dropping some. The sample comprises some 160,000 clones, about four fifths of which are singletons, and more than 3% rests with the top ten. Sequencing input: PBMCs or T cells enriched from blood (not recorded which). This receptor was obtained from a woman aged 55-75 years who had recovered from COVID-19. The rearrangement uses TRBV3-1 (or the pseudogene TRBV3-2) and TRBJ1-6; D is possibly TRBD1 (6 bases). CDR3 protein: CASSDGTLFGKISPLHF. As DNA, the CDR3 is TGTGCCAGCAGCGATGGGACATTATTTGGGAAAATTTCACCCCTCCACTTT.